The 29 T cell receptor beta chains reported below all come from one sample, sequenced in a study of control samples from healthy donors and cancer patients. Clones were read by immunoSEQ multiplex PCR, and TCRdb kept only the in-frame ones, dropping some. The repertoire holds 90,000 or so clones, 70% to 90% seen once, with less than 8.5% in the top ten. The sample comprised blood. The receptors originated from a woman in her fifties or sixties in good health.

J is TRBJ1-2 and V is TRBV7-9; weak D call: TRBD1 (6 bases). Per the germline V gene, CDR1 is SEHNR and CDR2 is FQNEAQ (reference sequence). Trimming removed 2 bases at V and 0 bases at J, with 10 bases between. CDR3 length: 15 residues. The CDR3 bases are TGTGCCAGCAGCTTAATGGGGGCAGCTAACTATGGCTACACCTTC. Its protein product is CASSLMGAANYGYTF. The full variable domain, completed using reference TRBV7-9 and TRBJ1-2, is DTGVSQNPRHKITKRGQNVTFRCDPISEHNRLYWYRQTLGQGPEFLTYFQNEAQLEKSRLLSDRFSAERPKGSFSTLEIQRTEQGDSAMYLCASSLMGAANYGYTFGSGTRLTVV.

V gene TRBV2 combines with J gene TRBJ1-4; D not resolved. The germline V gene encodes CDR1 SNHLY and CDR2 FYNNEI. V lost 5 bases and J 5 bases, leaving 12 bases between the germline ends. The length of the CDR3 is 14 residues. The CDR3 nucleotides read TGTGCCAGCAGTACATGGCTGCAAAATGAAAAACTGTTTTTT. Amino acid sequence: CASSTWLQNEKLFF. Full variable domain (missing parts from reference TRBV2 and TRBJ1-4): EPEVTQTPSHQVTQMGQEVILRCVPISNHLYFYWYRQILGQKVEFLVSFYNNEISEKSEIFDDQFSVERPDGSNFTLKIRSTKLEDSAMYFCASSTWLQNEKLFFGSGTQLSVL.

The rearrangement uses TRBV5-4 and TRBJ2-1, with unresolved D. Germline V gives CDR1 SGHNT, CDR2 YYREEE (reference sequence). V lost 0 bases and J lost 0, with 10 bases in between. The CDR3 is 16 residues long. The CDR3 reads CASSLGGASSYNEQFF. In nucleotides, the CDR3 is TGTGCCAGCAGCTTGGGCGGAGCGAGCTCCTACAATGAGCAGTTCTTC.

This clone was seen a few times. The CDR3 sequence is CASSYTRTDFQETQYF. DNA for the CDR3: TGTGCCAGCAGTTACACACGGACGGACTTCCAAGAGACCCAGTACTTC. The chain uses TRBV6-5 and TRBJ2-5; tentative D call: TRBD2 (5 bases). Germline CDR1 is MNHEY and CDR2 is SVGAGI. The CDR3 extends over 16 amino acids. The germline V and J ends were trimmed by 2 bases and 1 base, with 14 bases remaining between them.

The rearrangement uses TRBV27 and TRBJ1-6; 7 bases fit TRBD1. This CDR3 comprises 18 residues. Germline V lookup: CDR1 MNHEY, CDR2 SMNVEV (reference sequence). Unmatched junction bases numbered 9, after V lost 4 bases and J lost 0 bases. The CDR3: CASSSRTGQSSYNSPLHF. The CDR3 coding sequence is TGTGCCAGCAGTTCCCGGACAGGACAGAGCTCCTATAATTCACCCCTCCACTTT.

This clone has just one count. The chain joins TRBV7-2 to TRBJ1-1, with 8 bases fitting TRBD1. Germline V gene lookup returns CDR1 SGHTA and CDR2 FQGNSA. The CDR3 has 16 residues. V trimming: 3 bases; J trimming: 8 bases; junction bases outside the gene matches: 14. CDR3 DNA: TGTGCCAGCAGCTTTTTCGGTGGGACAGGTAATCTAGAAGCTTTCTTT. Its translation: CASSFFGGTGNLEAFF.

This clone showed up just a few times. The chain carries TRBV2 and TRBJ1-6, with a tentative D call TRBD1 (5 bases). The CDR3 covers 12 residues. Germline CDR1 and CDR2: SNHLY and FYNNEI. V was shortened by 7 bases and J by 11 bases, with 12 bases between the two germline ends. The CDR3 bases are TGTGCCAGCACCCTTTGGGGGACACCCCTCCACTTT. Residues: CASTLWGTPLHF.

The CDR3 spells CATSERAGAIYNEQFF. As DNA, the CDR3 is TGTGCCACCAGTGAGCGAGCGGGGGCAATCTACAATGAGCAGTTCTTC. The V call is TRBV24-1, the J call TRBJ2-1; 8 nucleotides agree with TRBD2. The CDR3 covers 16 residues. CDR1 and CDR2 from the germline V gene are KGHDR and SFDVKD. The ends lost 4 bases at V and 3 bases at J; junction bases unmatched: 7.

The chain employs TRBV27 and TRBJ2-7, with TRBD2 as a possible D gene (6 bases). The CDR3 sequence is 14 residues long. Germline CDR1 MNHEY, CDR2 SMNVEV (reference sequence). V was shortened by 5 bases and J by 2 bases, with 13 bases between the two germline ends. The CDR3 reads CASSRGGKPYEQYF. In DNA, the CDR3 is TGTGCCAGCAGTCGCGGCGGGAAGCCCTACGAGCAGTACTTC.

J is TRBJ2-7 and V is TRBV7-9; 7 bases fit TRBD1. This CDR3 is 18 amino acids long. The junction had 22 bases not matched to a gene; V was cut back by 4 bases and J by 7 bases. Germline assignment: CDR1 SEHNR and CDR2 FQNEAQ (reference sequence). The CDR3 here is CASSYRSMRQGAYVEQYF. DNA for the CDR3: TGTGCCAGCAGCTATCGCTCGATGAGACAGGGAGCCTACGTGGAGCAGTACTTC.

The CDR3 DNA reads as TGTGCCAGCAGTTCGTTTTGGGGGGCAGAAGATACTGAAGCTTTCTTT. Its translation is CASSSFWGAEDTEAFF. The genes are TRBV27 and TRBJ1-1; D might be TRBD1 (6 bases). The germline V and J ends were trimmed by 4 bases and 5 bases, with 20 bases remaining between them. Germline V CDR1 and CDR2: MNHEY, SMNVEV (reference sequence). There are 16 residues in the CDR3.

The V and J genes are TRBV27 and TRBJ1-2, with a weak D call TRBD1 (5 bases). V shed 6 bases and J shed 4 bases, with 15 bases lying between them. CDR3 size: 14 residues. Germline CDR1 and CDR2: MNHEY and SMNVEV (reference sequence). The CDR3 protein is CASSRQYRPYGYTF. The CDR3 DNA follows: TGTGCCAGCAGCCGCCAATACAGGCCCTATGGCTACACCTTC.

This clone came up a few times. This chain links TRBV6-5 with TRBJ2-7, with D perhaps TRBD2 (5 bases). V was trimmed by 2 bases and J by 3 bases, leaving 11 bases between them. CDR1 is MNHEY, CDR2 SVGAGI, per germline. The CDR3 is made up of 14 amino acids. The CDR3 spells CASSYASSSYEQYF. Written as DNA, the CDR3 is TGTGCCAGCAGTTACGCCTCTAGCAGCTACGAGCAGTACTTC.

The V gene is TRBV5-1, the J gene TRBJ1-2; 12 bases match TRBD1. The germline V gene has CDR1 SGHRS and CDR2 YFSETQ. The CDR3 contains 16 residues. V lost 1 base, J lost 6 bases, and 7 bases stayed unmatched. The CDR3 is CASSLSPGTGGDGYTF. The CDR3 DNA reads as TGCGCCAGCAGCTTGTCTCCCGGGACAGGGGGCGATGGCTACACCTTC.

The rearrangement links TRBV6-1 to TRBJ1-4; TRBD1 matches 8 bases. Germline values: CDR1 MNHNS, CDR2 SASEGT. Trimming took 3 bases from V and 4 from J; bases not matched to a gene: 4. The CDR3 covers 15 residues. The CDR3 DNA follows: TGTGCCAGCAGTGAGCCGGGACAGGTTAATGAAAAACTGTTTTTT. This sequence encodes CASSEPGQVNEKLFF.

The J gene is TRBJ1-2, the V gene TRBV28; TRBD1 is a possible D gene (5 bases). The germline V gene encodes CDR1 MDHEN and CDR2 SYDVKM. The CDR3 loop spans 15 amino acids. Trimming took off 4 bases at V and 4 bases at J, with 16 bases between the two ends. The DNA of the CDR3 is TGTGCCAGCAGTTCCCGGGGGGAGGAGGGCTATGGCTACACCTTC. Encoded protein: CASSSRGEEGYGYTF.

The rearrangement joins TRBV30 to TRBJ2-5; D is unresolved. The CDR3 is 13 residues long. Trimming removed 2 bases at V and 5 bases at J, with 12 bases between. The germline V gene encodes CDR1 GTSNPN and CDR2 SVGIG (reference sequence). This chain's CDR3 is CAWSPRVGETQYF. In DNA form, the CDR3 reads TGTGCCTGGAGTCCTAGGGTCGGGGAGACCCAGTACTTC.

A few counts support this clone. The CDR3 DNA reads TGTGCCAGCAGCCGGGACAGGGCTTCTGGGTCACCCCTCCACTTT. Amino acid sequence: CASSRDRASGSPLHF. This chain links TRBV7-9 with TRBJ1-6, with 9 bases aligning to TRBD1. V trimming: 5 bases; J trimming: 10 bases; junction bases outside the gene matches: 9. This CDR3 spans 15 amino acids. The V gene's germline CDR1 is SEHNR and CDR2 FQNEAQ (reference sequence).

The rearrangement links TRBV2 to TRBJ1-1; tentatively, D is TRBD1 (5 bases). Germline CDR1 and CDR2: SNHLY and FYNNEI. V was shortened by 4 bases and J by 0 bases, with 6 bases between the two germline ends. The CDR3 covers 13 residues. CDR3 sequence: CASSVDMNTEAFF. The DNA of the CDR3 is TGTGCCAGCAGTGTGGACATGAACACTGAAGCTTTCTTT.

This clone has a single count. This chain joins TRBV18 and TRBJ1-2; D remains ambiguous. V shed 3 bases and J shed 1 base, with 9 bases lying between them. The CDR3 has 14 amino acids. From germline, CDR1 is KGHSH and CDR2 LQKENI. The DNA of the CDR3 is TGTGCCAGCTCACCGAACAGAGATAACTATGGCTACACCTTC. It specifies CASSPNRDNYGYTF.

This clone was counted a single time. The chain links TRBV4-1 to TRBJ2-3; 8 bases align to TRBD2. V lost 5 bases, J lost 1 base, and 8 bases stayed unmatched. The germline gives CDR1 MGHRA, CDR2 YSYEKL. This CDR3 comprises 16 residues. As DNA, the CDR3 is TGCGCCAGCAGCGGGGTTGGGCGGGGGGGCACAGATACGCAGTATTTT. It yields the protein CASSGVGRGGTDTQYF.

This chain links TRBV28 with TRBJ2-7; 7 nucleotides match TRBD1. This CDR3 region has 15 residues. The germline V gene encodes CDR1 MDHEN and CDR2 SYDVKM. Unmatched junction bases numbered 6, after V lost 1 base and J lost 3 bases. DNA for the CDR3: TGTGCCAGCAGTTTATACGCAGGGGGTCTCTACGAGCAGTACTTC. This sequence encodes CASSLYAGGLYEQYF.

CDR3 nucleotide sequence: TGTGCCAGCAGCACCGGGTCCATGAACACTGAAGCTTTCTTT. Its protein product is CASSTGSMNTEAFF. This rearrangement joins TRBV9 to TRBJ1-1; D is unclear. Per the germline V gene, CDR1 is SGDLS and CDR2 is YYNGEE. V lost 4 bases and J lost 0, with 10 bases in between. The CDR3 is made up of 14 amino acids.

In this sample, this clone turned up once. J is TRBJ1-6 and V is TRBV11-1, with D perhaps TRBD1 (6 bases). This CDR3 has 13 residues. Germline values: CDR1 SGHAT, CDR2 FQDESV (reference sequence). The V end was cut by 3 bases, the J end by 7 bases, with 7 bases between. Here the CDR3 reads CASSFTGNSPLHF. CDR3 in DNA: TGTGCCAGCAGCTTCACAGGGAATTCACCCCTCCACTTT.

The J gene is TRBJ2-6, the V gene TRBV5-6; TRBD1 matches 9 bases. With V trimmed by 4 bases and J by 0 bases, 8 bases remained unmatched. Germline V lookup: CDR1 SGHDT, CDR2 YYEEEE. The CDR3 has 18 amino acids. The CDR3 loop reads CASSLNRGRFSGANVLTF. The CDR3 region has the DNA TGTGCCAGCAGCCTCAACAGGGGGCGCTTCTCTGGGGCCAACGTCCTGACTTTC.

J is TRBJ1-2 and V is TRBV7-2, with 7 bases aligning to TRBD1. V was pared by 1 base and J by 4 bases, with 6 bases of the junction left unmatched. This CDR3 region has 15 residues. The V gene's germline CDR1 is SGHTA and CDR2 FQGNSA. CDR3 DNA sequence: TGTGCCAGCAGCTTAGTAGGGCCAGGGGGCTATGGCTACACCTTC. It yields the protein CASSLVGPGGYGYTF.

The V call is TRBV6-5, the J call TRBJ1-1; tentative D call: TRBD1 (5 bases). V shed 5 bases and J shed 7 bases, with 20 bases lying between them. CDR1 is MNHEY and CDR2 is SVGAGI in the germline V gene. The CDR3 is 15 residues long. CDR3 protein: CASSPARKGPYEAFF. The CDR3 region has the DNA TGTGCCAGCAGTCCAGCCCGTAAGGGACCTTATGAAGCTTTCTTT.

The rearrangement links TRBV7-9 to TRBJ1-2; D is unresolved. Germline CDR1 SEHNR, CDR2 FQNEAQ (reference sequence). The CDR3 has 14 amino acids. The germline V and J ends were trimmed by 5 bases and 4 bases, with 14 bases remaining between them. The CDR3 sequence is CASSRDTEAYGYTF. CDR3 DNA: TGTGCCAGCAGCCGAGATACAGAGGCCTATGGCTACACCTTC.

The chain carries TRBV6-1 and TRBJ1-4; no reliable D call. Between the trimmed V and J ends, which lost 2 bases and 8 bases, there was a span of 15 bases. This CDR3 is built from 15 residues. CDR1 and CDR2 from the germline V gene are MNHNS and SASEGT. In DNA form, the CDR3 reads TGTGCCAGCAGTGAAATAAGGGAGGCGGTAGAAAAACTGTTTTTT. Its translation: CASSEIREAVEKLFF.